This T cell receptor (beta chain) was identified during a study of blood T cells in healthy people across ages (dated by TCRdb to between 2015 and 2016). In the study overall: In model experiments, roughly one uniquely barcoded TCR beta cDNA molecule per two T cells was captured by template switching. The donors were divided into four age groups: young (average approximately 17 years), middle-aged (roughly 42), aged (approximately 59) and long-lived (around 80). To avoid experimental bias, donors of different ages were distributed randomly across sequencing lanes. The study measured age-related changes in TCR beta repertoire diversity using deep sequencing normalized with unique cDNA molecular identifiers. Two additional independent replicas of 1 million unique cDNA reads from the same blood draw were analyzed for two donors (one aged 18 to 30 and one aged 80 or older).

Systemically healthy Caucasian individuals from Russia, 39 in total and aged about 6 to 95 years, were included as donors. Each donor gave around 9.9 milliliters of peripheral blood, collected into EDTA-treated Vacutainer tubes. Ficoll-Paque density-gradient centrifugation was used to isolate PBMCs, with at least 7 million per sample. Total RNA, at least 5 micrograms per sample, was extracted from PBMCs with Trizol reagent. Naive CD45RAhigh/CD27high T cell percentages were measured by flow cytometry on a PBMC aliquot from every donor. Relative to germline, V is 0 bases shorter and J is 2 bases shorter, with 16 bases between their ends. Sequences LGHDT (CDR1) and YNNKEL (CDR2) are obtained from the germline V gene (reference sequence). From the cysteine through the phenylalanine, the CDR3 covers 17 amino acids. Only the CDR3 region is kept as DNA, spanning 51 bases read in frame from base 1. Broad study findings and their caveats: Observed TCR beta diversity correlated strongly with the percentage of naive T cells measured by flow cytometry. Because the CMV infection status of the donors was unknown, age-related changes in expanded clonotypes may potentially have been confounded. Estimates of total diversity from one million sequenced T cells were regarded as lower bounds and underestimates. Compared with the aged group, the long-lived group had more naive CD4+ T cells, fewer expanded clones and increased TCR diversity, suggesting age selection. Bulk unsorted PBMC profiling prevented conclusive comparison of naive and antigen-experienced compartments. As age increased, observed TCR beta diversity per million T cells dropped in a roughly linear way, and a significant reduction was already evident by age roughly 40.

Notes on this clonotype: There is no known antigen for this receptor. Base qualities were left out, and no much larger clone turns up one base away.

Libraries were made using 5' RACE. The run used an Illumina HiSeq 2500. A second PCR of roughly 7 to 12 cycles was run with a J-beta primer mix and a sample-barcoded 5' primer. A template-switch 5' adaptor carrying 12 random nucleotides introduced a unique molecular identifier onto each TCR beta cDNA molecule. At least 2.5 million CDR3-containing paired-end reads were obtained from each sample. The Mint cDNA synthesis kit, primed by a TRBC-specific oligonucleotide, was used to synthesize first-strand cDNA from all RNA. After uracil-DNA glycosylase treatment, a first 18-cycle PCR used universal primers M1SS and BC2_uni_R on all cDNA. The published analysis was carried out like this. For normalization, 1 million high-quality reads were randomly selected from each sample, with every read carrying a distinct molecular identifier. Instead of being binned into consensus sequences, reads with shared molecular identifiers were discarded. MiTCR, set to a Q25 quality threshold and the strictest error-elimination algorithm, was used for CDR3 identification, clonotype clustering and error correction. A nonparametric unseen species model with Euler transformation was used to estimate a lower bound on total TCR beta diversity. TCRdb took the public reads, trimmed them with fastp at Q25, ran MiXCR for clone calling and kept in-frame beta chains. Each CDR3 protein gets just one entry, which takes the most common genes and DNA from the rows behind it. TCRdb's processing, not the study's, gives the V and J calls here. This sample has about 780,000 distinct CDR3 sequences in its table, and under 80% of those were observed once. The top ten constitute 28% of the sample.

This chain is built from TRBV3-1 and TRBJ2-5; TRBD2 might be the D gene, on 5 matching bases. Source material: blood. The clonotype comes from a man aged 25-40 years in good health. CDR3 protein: CASSQEGLGRGQETQYF. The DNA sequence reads TGTGCCAGCAGCCAAGAAGGGCTCGGCAGAGGGCAAGAGACCCAGTACTTC.